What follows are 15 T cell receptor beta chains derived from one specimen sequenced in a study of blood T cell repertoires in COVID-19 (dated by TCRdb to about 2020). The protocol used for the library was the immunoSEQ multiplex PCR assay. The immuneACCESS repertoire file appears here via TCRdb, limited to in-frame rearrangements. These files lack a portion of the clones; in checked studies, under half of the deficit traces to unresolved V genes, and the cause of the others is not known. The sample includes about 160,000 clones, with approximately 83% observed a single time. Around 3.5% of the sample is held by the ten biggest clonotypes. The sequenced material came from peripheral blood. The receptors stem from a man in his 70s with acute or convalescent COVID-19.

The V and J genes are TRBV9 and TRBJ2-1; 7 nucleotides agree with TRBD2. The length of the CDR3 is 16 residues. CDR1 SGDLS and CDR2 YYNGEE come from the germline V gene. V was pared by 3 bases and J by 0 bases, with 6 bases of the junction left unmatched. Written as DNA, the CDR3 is TGTGCCAGCAGCGCACCGGGGAGGGTCTCCTACAATGAGCAGTTCTTC. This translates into CASSAPGRVSYNEQFF.

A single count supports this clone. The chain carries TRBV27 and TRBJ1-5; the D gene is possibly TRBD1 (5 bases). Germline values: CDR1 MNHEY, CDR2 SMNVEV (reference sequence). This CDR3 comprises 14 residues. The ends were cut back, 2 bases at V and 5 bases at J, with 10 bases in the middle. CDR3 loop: CASSLGRGDQPQHF. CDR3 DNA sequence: TGTGCCAGCAGTTTAGGGAGGGGAGATCAGCCCCAGCATTTT.

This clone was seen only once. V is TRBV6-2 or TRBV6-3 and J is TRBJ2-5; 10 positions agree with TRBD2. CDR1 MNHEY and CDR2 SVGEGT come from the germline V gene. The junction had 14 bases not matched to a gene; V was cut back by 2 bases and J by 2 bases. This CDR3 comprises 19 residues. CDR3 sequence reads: CASSYPLGLAAGLQETQYF. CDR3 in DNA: TGTGCCAGCAGTTACCCCTTAGGACTAGCGGCCGGATTACAAGAGACCCAGTACTTC.

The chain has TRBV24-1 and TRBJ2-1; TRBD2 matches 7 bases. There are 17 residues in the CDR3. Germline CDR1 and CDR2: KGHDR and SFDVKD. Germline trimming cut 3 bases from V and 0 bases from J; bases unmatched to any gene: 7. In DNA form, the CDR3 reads TGTGCCACCAGTGATCCAGATAGCGGGCGCTCCTACAATGAGCAGTTCTTC. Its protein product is CATSDPDSGRSYNEQFF.

As DNA, the CDR3 is TGTGCCAGCAGCTTGATGACACCTATAAACTATGGCTACACCTTC. Its protein is CASSLMTPINYGYTF. The chain has TRBV5-6 and TRBJ1-2; D remains ambiguous. The CDR3 is 15 amino acids. Deletions cut 1 base from V and 2 bases from J, with 12 bases between. Germline CDR1 and CDR2: SGHDT and YYEEEE.

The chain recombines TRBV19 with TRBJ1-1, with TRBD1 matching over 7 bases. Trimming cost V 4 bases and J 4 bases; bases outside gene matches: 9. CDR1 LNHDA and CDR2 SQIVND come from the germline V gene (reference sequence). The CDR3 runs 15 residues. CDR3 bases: TGTGCCAGTAGTACTCCCCACAGGGGTTCCACTGAAGCTTTCTTT. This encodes CASSTPHRGSTEAFF.

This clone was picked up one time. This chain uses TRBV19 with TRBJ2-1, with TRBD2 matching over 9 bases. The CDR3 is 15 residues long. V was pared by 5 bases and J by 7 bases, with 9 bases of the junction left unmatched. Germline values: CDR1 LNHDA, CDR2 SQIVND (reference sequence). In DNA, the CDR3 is TGTGCCAGTAGTGGTGTGGCTAGCGGGGTGAATGAGCAGTTCTTC. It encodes CASSGVASGVNEQFF.

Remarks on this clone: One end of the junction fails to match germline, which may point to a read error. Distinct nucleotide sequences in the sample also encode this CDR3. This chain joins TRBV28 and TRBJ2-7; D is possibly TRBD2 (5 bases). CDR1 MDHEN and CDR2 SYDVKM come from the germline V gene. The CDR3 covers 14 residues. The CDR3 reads CASSSPGSSYEQYF. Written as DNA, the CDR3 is TGTGCCAGTAGTTCCCCGGGGAGCTCCTACGAGCAGTACTTC. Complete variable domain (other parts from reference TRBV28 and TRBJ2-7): DVKVTQSSRYLVKRTGEKVFLECVQDMDHENMFWYRQDPGLGLRLIYFSYDVKMKEKGDIPEGYSVSREKKERFSLILESASTNQTSMYLCASSSPGSSYEQYFGPGTRLTVT.

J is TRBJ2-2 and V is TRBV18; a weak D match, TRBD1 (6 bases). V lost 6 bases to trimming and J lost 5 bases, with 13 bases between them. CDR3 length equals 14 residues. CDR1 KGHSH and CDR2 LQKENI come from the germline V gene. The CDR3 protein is CASSTRGRTGELFF. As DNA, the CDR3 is TGTGCCAGCTCGACCAGGGGAAGGACCGGGGAGCTGTTTTTT.

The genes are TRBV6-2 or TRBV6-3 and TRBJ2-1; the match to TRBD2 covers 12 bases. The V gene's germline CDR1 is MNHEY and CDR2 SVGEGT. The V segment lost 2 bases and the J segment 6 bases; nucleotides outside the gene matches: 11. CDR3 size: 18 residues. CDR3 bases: TGTGCCAGCAGTTACGGGATTTCGAGGACTAGCGGGATCAATGAGCAGTTCTTC. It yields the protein CASSYGISRTSGINEQFF.

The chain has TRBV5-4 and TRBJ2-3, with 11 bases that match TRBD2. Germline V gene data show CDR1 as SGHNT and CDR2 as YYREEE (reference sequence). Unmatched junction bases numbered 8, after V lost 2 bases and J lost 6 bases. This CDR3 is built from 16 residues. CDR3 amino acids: CASSLMVAGGRDTQYF. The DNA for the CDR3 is TGTGCCAGCAGCTTAATGGTAGCGGGAGGGCGGGATACGCAGTATTTT. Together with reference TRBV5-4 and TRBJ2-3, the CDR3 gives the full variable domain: ETGVTQSPTHLIKTRGQQVTLRCSSQSGHNTVSWYQQALGQGPQFIFQYYREEENGRGNFPPRFSGLQFPNYSSELNVNALELDDSALYLCASSLMVAGGRDTQYFGPGTRLTVL.

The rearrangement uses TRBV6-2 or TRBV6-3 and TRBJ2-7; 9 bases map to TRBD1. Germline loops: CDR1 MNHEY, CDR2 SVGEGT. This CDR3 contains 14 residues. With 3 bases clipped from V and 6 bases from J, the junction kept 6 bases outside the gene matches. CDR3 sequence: CASSYGQGQAEQYF. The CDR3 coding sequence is TGTGCCAGCAGTTATGGACAGGGGCAGGCCGAGCAGTACTTC.

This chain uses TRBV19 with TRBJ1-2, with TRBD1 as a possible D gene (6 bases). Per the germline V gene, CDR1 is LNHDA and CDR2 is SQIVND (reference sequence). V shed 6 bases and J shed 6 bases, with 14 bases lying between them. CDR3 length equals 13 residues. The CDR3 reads CASSRQAHDGYTF. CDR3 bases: TGTGCCAGTAGCCGACAGGCGCATGATGGCTACACCTTC.

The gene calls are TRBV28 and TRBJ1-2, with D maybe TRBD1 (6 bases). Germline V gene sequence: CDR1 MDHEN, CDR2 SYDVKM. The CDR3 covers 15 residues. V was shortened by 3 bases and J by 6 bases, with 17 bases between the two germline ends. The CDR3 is CASSLGGAGVDGYTF. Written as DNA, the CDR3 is TGTGCCAGCAGTTTGGGGGGGGCGGGCGTGGATGGCTACACCTTC.

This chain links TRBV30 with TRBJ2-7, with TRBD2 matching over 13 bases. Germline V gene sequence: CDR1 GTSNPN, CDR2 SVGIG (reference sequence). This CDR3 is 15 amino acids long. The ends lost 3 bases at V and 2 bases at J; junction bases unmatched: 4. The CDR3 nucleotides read TGTGCCTGGAGCGTGGGACTAGCGGGGACCTACGAGCAGTACTTC. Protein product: CAWSVGLAGTYEQYF.